This is a list of T cell receptor beta chains from one sample in a study of cytomegalovirus exposure and HLA in healthy donors. Libraries were prepared by immunoSEQ multiplex PCR; TCRdb keeps only in-frame clonotypes and omits some of them. Of 130,000 to 150,000 clones listed, about 80% were seen once; the top ten hold 2% to 2.5%. What was sequenced was PBMCs. All receptors come from a woman between 18 and 29 years old in good health and CMV-seropositive. The CDR3 runs from the conserved cysteine through the conserved F or W. The D gene is left open where the match is weak. A row's size may be missing; if present it is once, few, many or a size class.

J | D | size | V | DNA | CDR3
TRBJ1-1 | NA | NA | TRBV28 | TGTGCCAGCCCCCCGCCTTACAGGGCTGCGAACACTGAAGCTTTCTTT | CASPPPYRAANTEAFF
TRBJ1-2 | TRBD1 | NA | TRBV6-5 | TGTGCCAGCAGCCCCTGGGACAGGGGGCAGGTTGGCTACACCTTC | CASSPWDRGQVGYTF
TRBJ2-7 | TRBD1 | NA | TRBV28 | TGTGCCAGCAGTCCAACAGGGGAAGGGACCTACGAGCAGTACTTC | CASSPTGEGTYEQYF
TRBJ2-1 | TRBD1 | NA | TRBV28 | TGTGCCAGCAGAGGGACAGGGGAGAGCTCCTACAATGAGCAGTTCTTC | CASRGTGESSYNEQFF
TRBJ1-2 | NA | NA | TRBV9 | TGTGCCAGCAAAGGGTCAGGGGAGGGTGGCTACACCTTC | CASKGSGEGGYTF
TRBJ2-7 | TRBD1 | NA | TRBV2 | TGTGCCACCCTAGACAGGGGGGCCTACGAGCAGTACTTC | CATLDRGAYEQYF
TRBJ2-3 | TRBD1 | NA | TRBV30 | TGTGCCTGGAGCGCGGGACAGGGGGCGACAGATACGCAGTATTTT | CAWSAGQGATDTQYF
TRBJ2-1 | TRBD2 | NA | TRBV11-3 | TGTGCCAGCAGCTTAGGGGCTAGCGGGCAATACAATGAGCAGTTCTTC | CASSLGASGQYNEQFF
TRBJ1-5 | NA | NA | TRBV7-2 | TGTGCCAGCAGCTTAGTCCGAGACAATCAGCCCCAGCATTTT | CASSLVRDNQPQHF
TRBJ1-1 | NA | NA | TRBV6-5 | TGTGCCAGCAGTCCCACAACGGAACGGGCTGAAGCTTTCTTT | CASSPTTERAEAFF
TRBJ1-2 | NA | NA | TRBV30 | TGTGCCTGGAGTGGGGCCTATGGCGGCTACACCTTC | CAWSGAYGGYTF
TRBJ1-2 | NA | NA | TRBV6-4 | TGTGCCAGCAGTGACGGGGGGATCTATGGCTACACCTTC | CASSDGGIYGYTF
TRBJ1-1 | TRBD1 | NA | TRBV6-6 | TGTGCCAGCAGTACAGGGGAGAACACTGAAGCTTTCTTT | CASSTGENTEAFF
TRBJ1-2 | NA | NA | TRBV2 | TGTGCCACCCAGCTCCCAGCGGCCCTCTATGGCTACACCTTC | CATQLPAALYGYTF
TRBJ2-7 | NA | NA | TRBV27 | TGTGCCAGCAGTTTATCGGGCAGATCCTACGAGCAGTACTTC | CASSLSGRSYEQYF
TRBJ2-6 | NA | NA | TRBV27 | TGTGCCAGCAGTCCTGACAGTACTGGGGCCAACGTCCTGACTTTC | CASSPDSTGANVLTF
TRBJ1-5 | TRBD1 | once | TRBV6-5 | TGTGCCAGCAGTTACATTGGGGGACAGGGACATCAGCCCCAGCATTTT | CASSYIGGQGHQPQHF
TRBJ2-7 | NA | NA | TRBV5-1 | TGCGCCAGCAGCTTGGCTGGGAGCGAGCAGTACTTC | CASSLAGSEQYF
TRBJ2-7 | NA | few | TRBV5-1 | TGCGCCAGCAGCTCCCCCGAGACAACCTACGAGCAGTACTTC | CASSSPETTYEQYF
TRBJ2-5 | NA | once | TRBV4-1 | TGCGCCAGCAGCTGGCCGGGACTCCCGGACCAAGAGACCCAGTACTTC | CASSWPGLPDQETQYF
TRBJ1-5 | NA | NA | TRBV6-5 | TGTGCCAGCAGCCACTGGGGCCAGCCCCAGCATTTT | CASSHWGQPQHF
TRBJ1-5 | NA | NA | TRBV2 | TGTGCCAGCAGCGATTCTTCCGGTTGGCGGGGTCAGCCCCAGCATTTT | CASSDSSGWRGQPQHF
TRBJ1-1 | NA | NA | TRBV18 | TGTGCCAGCTCAAAAGACTTAGGTGACACTGAAGCTTTCTTT | CASSKDLGDTEAFF
TRBJ2-5 | TRBD1 | NA | TRBV2 | TGTGCCAGCTGCCGGGACAGAGGACGAGAGACCCAGTACTTC | CASCRDRGRETQYF
TRBJ1-2 | TRBD1 | NA | TRBV28 | TGTGCCAGCAGTTTACCCGGACAGGGGTATGGCTACACCTTC | CASSLPGQGYGYTF
TRBJ1-2 | NA | NA | TRBV5-4 | TGTGCCAGCAGCTTGGGGACAGATCACTATGGCTACACCTTC | CASSLGTDHYGYTF
TRBJ1-1 | TRBD1 | NA | TRBV10-2 | TGCGCCAGCTCCCGGGACAGGGGTTGGCCTGACACTGAAGCTTTCTTT | CASSRDRGWPDTEAFF
TRBJ1-3 | NA | NA | TRBV19 | TGTGCCAGTAGTATGAGTGGAGGACAGCAGTATCGAAACACCATATATTTT | CASSMSGGQQYRNTIYF
TRBJ1-2 | NA | NA | TRBV6-5 | TGTGCCAGCAGTTACTCGTCAGGGGACAATGGCTACACCTTC | CASSYSSGDNGYTF
TRBJ2-3 | TRBD2 | NA | TRBV7-4 | TGTGCCAGCAGCTTACCCCGGGCTAGCGGGGGAAGCACAGATACGCAGTATTTT | CASSLPRASGGSTDTQYF
TRBJ2-6 | TRBD1 | NA | TRBV27 | TGTGCCAGCAGAGGGACAGGTTTTGCTGGGGCCAACGTCCTGACTTTC | CASRGTGFAGANVLTF
TRBJ1-6 | NA | NA | TRBV27 | TGTGCCAGCAGTTTAGAAGGGGCCGGGGGTAATTCACCCCTCCACTTT | CASSLEGAGGNSPLHF
TRBJ1-4 | TRBD1 | NA | TRBV9 | TGTGCCAGCAGCCTCAAGGACAGGGGTTTGGAAAAACTGTTTTTT | CASSLKDRGLEKLFF